These T cell receptor beta chains were read from a single sample in a study of PD-L1 blockade in urothelial cancer. Data came from immunoSEQ multiplex PCR; TCRdb stores just in-frame clones and leaves some out. The sample has approximately 100,000 clones; roughly 84% are singletons. Sequenced here: PBMCs, sampled around atezolizumab (anti-PD-L1) treatment. The source is a man in his fifties with urothelial cancer. Each CDR3 is given without its conserved first and last residue.

V gene: TRBV5-1; CDR3 protein: ASSLDNGLAADTQY
V gene: TRBV7-9; CDR3 protein: ASSSPSGKSAGELF
V gene: TRBV7-8; CDR3 protein: ASSLVSLNTEAF
V gene: TRBV19; CDR3 protein: ASRNGQGNEQF
V gene: TRBV7-6; CDR3 protein: ASSPFPYLTSSYNSPLH
V gene: TRBV20-1; CDR3 protein: SARGGYGYT
V gene: TRBV7-9; CDR3 protein: ASSKRVAGDNEQF
V gene: TRBV18; CDR3 protein: ASSPRGSSNQPQH
V gene: TRBV2; CDR3 protein: ASSLLSGSWFNEQF
V gene: TRBV28; CDR3 protein: ATLSGANTEAF
V gene: TRBV6-6; CDR3 protein: AVGGVDSPLH
V gene: TRBV5-1; CDR3 protein: ASSLTVTGGSPGEQY
V gene: TRBV15; CDR3 protein: ATSPMSRPDYEQY
V gene: TRBV5-1; CDR3 protein: ASSDPPQGEQF
V gene: TRBV6-1; CDR3 protein: ASSASYGGSGNTIY
V gene: TRBV6-6; CDR3 protein: ASSYPLGGNYGYT
V gene: TRBV4-2; CDR3 protein: ASSQATSGTDTQY
V gene: TRBV19; CDR3 protein: ASSIEAGARSYGYT
V gene: TRBV2; CDR3 protein: ASSNIQGAGANVLT
V gene: TRBV5-4; CDR3 protein: ASSTRDRGSYEQY
V gene: TRBV2; CDR3 protein: ASSATGVLSDIQY
V gene: TRBV7-6; CDR3 protein: ASSFRPRTSGYNEQF
V gene: TRBV20-1; CDR3 protein: SAGQPQH
V gene: TRBV2; CDR3 protein: ASNQGYNQPQH
V gene: TRBV13; CDR3 protein: ASSLRAGGGITDTQY
V gene: TRBV6-5; CDR3 protein: ASSLDSSGNTIY
V gene: TRBV6-1; CDR3 protein: ASNRGSGGRF
V gene: TRBV13; CDR3 protein: ASSSQGAETQY
V gene: TRBV28; CDR3 protein: ASSLGTSAYNEQF
V gene: TRBV20-1; CDR3 protein: SARTGYGYT
V gene: TRBV28; CDR3 protein: ASSLSQGAADGYT
V gene: TRBV7-3; CDR3 protein: ASSPTTGELF
V gene: TRBV7-2; CDR3 protein: ASSIGQGEPQH
V gene: TRBV29-1; CDR3 protein: SVVSGVETQY
V gene: TRBV9; CDR3 protein: ASSVALNSQEY
V gene: TRBV9; CDR3 protein: ASSVGTGNNEQF
V gene: TRBV6-6; CDR3 protein: ATSKSSGHNEQF
V gene: TRBV10-3; CDR3 protein: AISAAGGYEQY
V gene: TRBV2; CDR3 protein: ASSVLGHTNTGELF
V gene: TRBV30; CDR3 protein: AASRGILYEQF
V gene: TRBV7-9; CDR3 protein: ASSSRDYTNYGYT
V gene: TRBV11-2; CDR3 protein: ASSLARSSSYEQY
V gene: TRBV19; CDR3 protein: ASSIMAGGSTDTQY
V gene: TRBV5-4; CDR3 protein: ASSFKSGTSGRIQY
V gene: TRBV28; CDR3 protein: ASSLGQEYGYT
V gene: TRBV5-4; CDR3 protein: ASSRGLAVSEQY
V gene: TRBV7-8; CDR3 protein: ASTVKGMNTEAF
V gene: TRBV19; CDR3 protein: ASILSGQPNQPQH
V gene: TRBV11-2; CDR3 protein: ASSLVNTAGGQY
V gene: TRBV11-3; CDR3 protein: ASSLDCHRVSGNTIY
V gene: TRBV2; CDR3 protein: ASSEVPHEQF
V gene: TRBV29-1; CDR3 protein: SVVRSGPSTDTQY